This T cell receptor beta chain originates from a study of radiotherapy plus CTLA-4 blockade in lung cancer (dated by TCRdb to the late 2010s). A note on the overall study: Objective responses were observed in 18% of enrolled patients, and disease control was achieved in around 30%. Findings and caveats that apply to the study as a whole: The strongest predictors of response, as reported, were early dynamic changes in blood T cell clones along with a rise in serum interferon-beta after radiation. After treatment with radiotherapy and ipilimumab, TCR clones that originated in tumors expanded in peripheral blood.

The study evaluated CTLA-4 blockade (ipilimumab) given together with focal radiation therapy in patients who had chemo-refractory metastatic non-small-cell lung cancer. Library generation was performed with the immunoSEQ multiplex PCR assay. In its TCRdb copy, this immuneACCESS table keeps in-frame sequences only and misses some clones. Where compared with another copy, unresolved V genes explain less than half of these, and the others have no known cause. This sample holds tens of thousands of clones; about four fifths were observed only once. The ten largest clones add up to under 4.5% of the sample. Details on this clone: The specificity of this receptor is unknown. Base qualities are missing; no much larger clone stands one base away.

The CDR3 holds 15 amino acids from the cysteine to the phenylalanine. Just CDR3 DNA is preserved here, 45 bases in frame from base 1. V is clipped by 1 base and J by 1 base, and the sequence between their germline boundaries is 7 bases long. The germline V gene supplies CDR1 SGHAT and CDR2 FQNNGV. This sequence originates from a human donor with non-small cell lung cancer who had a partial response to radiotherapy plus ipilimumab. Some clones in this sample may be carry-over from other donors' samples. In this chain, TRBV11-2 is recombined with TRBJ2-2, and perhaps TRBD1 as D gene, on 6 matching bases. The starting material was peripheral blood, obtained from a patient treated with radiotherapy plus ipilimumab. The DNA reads TGTGCCAGCAGCTTAGGAGGGGGGAACACCGGGGAGCTGTTTTTT. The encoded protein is CASSLGGGNTGELFF.